The TCR beta chain described here comes from a study of T cells in Graves' hyperthyroidism and ophthalmopathy. V was clipped by 3 bases and J by 4 bases; unmatched bases: 14. From germline, CDR1 is SGDLS and CDR2 YYNGEE. CDR3 length: 18 amino acids. It was RNA transcripts that yielded the amplified TCR beta CDR3 regions. Initially, a first-round RT-PCR of the TCR CDR3 employed the HTBI primer set. TCRdb redid the calling of the multiplex PCR reads with MiXCR, one entry per CDR3 protein. This sample has roughly 740,000 distinct CDR3 sequences, with 16% found just once. Diagnoses were established using clinical symptoms, serum thyroxine and TRAb, thyroid ultrasound and orbital computed tomography.

Sequenced sample: blood. V usage is TRBV9 and J usage is TRBJ2-1; 9 nucleotides match TRBD1. This receptor was obtained from a man younger than 35 with Graves' hyperthyroidism. The CDR3 nucleotides are TGTGCCAGCAGCGCGAGGACAGGGGCCGCGGGATTATACAATGAGCAGTTCTTC. Protein: CASSARTGAAGLYNEQFF.